Below are 32 T cell receptor beta chains sequenced from a single sample in a study of blood T cells in healthy people across ages. Through a sample-barcoded 5' primer and a J-beta primer mix, a second PCR was run for roughly 6 to 12 cycles. TCRdb ran MiXCR on the 5' RACE reads and lists one entry per CDR3 protein. The table lists about 700,000 distinct CDR3 sequences, approximately 29% of them singletons. The sequencing input was blood. The receptors shown here come from a woman aged 80 or over in good health.

This clonotype has more than one count but fewer than ten. The chain couples TRBV10-3 to TRBJ1-5; D might be TRBD1 (6 bases). Germline V lookup: CDR1 ENHRY, CDR2 SYGVKD. This CDR3 is built from 14 residues. V lost 10 bases, J lost 4 bases, and 17 bases lay in between. The CDR3 loop reads CATQNRVGNQPQHF. Written as DNA, the CDR3 is TGTGCCACCCAGAACAGGGTAGGGAATCAGCCCCAGCATTTT.

This clonotype was counted many times. V usage is TRBV7-2 and J usage is TRBJ2-5; 10 nucleotides line up with TRBD2. CDR1 is SGHTA and CDR2 is FQGNSA in the germline V gene. This CDR3 comprises 16 residues. V lost 4 bases, J lost 0 bases, and 5 bases stayed unmatched. This chain's CDR3 is CASSSIAGGYQETQYF. In DNA, the CDR3 is TGTGCCAGCAGCTCAATAGCGGGGGGTTACCAAGAGACCCAGTACTTC.

This chain links TRBV20-1 with TRBJ1-2; D remains ambiguous. V was pared by 3 bases and J by 7 bases, with 18 bases between. The CDR3 loop spans 14 amino acids. Germline loops: CDR1 DFQATT, CDR2 SNEGSKA (reference sequence). The CDR3 region has the DNA TGCAGTGCTAGTCTCCGTGGGCTAGGTACTGGCTACACCTTC. It translates to CSASLRGLGTGYTF.

This clonotype was counted ten times or more. The chain carries TRBV28 and TRBJ1-2, with 8 bases that match TRBD1. The V and J ends lost 11 bases and 8 bases, in that order; junction bases with no gene match: 10. The CDR3 has 12 amino acids. Germline loops: CDR1 MDHEN, CDR2 SYDVKM. In nucleotides, the CDR3 is TGTGCCGGGAGGGCAGGGGGCGCCGGCTACACCTTC. This encodes CAGRAGGAGYTF.

In this sample, this clonotype turned up many times. The rearrangement joins TRBV25-1 to TRBJ1-4; D not certain. Looked up from germline, CDR1 is MGHDK and CDR2 is SYGVNS. V dropped 1 base and J dropped 3 bases, with 9 bases sitting between them. This CDR3 region has 15 residues. CDR3 residues: CASSELGSSNEKLFF. CDR3 sequence (DNA): TGTGCCAGCAGTGAATTGGGGTCTTCTAATGAAAAACTGTTTTTT.

With regard to this clonotype: This may arise from a read error, as a much more abundant clone is one base away. CDR3: CAGSPRVAYEQYF. The CDR3 DNA reads as TGTGCCGGCTCACCACGTGTCGCCTACGAGCAGTACTTC. The chain has TRBV18 and TRBJ2-7; D unresolved. The CDR3 loop spans 13 amino acids. The germline V gene encodes CDR1 KGHSH and CDR2 LQKENI. Looking up the rest from reference TRBV18 and TRBJ2-7 gives the full variable domain: NAGVMQNPRHLVRRRGQEARLRCSPMKGHSHVYWYRQLPEEGLKFMVYLQKENIIDESGMPKERFSAEFPKEGPSILRIQQVVRGDSAAYFCAGSPRVAYEQYFGPGTRLTVT.

The chain employs TRBV5-6 and TRBJ2-5, with a possible D match to TRBD2 (5 bases). Germline CDR1 is SGHDT and CDR2 is YYEEEE. This CDR3 region has 14 residues. The V gene lost 0 bases and the J gene lost 13 bases, with 19 bases spanning the gap. The CDR3 DNA sequence: TGTGCCAGCAGCTTGGGACTACAAACCAATGAGCGGTACTTC. Translated, it gives CASSLGLQTNERYF.

This clonotype was observed many times. The chain combines TRBV18 with TRBJ1-6, with D possibly being TRBD1 (5 bases). Deletions cut 6 bases from V and 7 bases from J, with 22 bases between. This CDR3 has 17 amino acids. In germline, CDR1 is KGHSH, CDR2 LQKENI. The CDR3 protein is CASSRETPGSRNSPLHF. The CDR3 DNA reads as TGTGCCAGCTCCAGGGAGACACCGGGGAGCAGAAATTCACCCCTCCACTTT.

This clonotype has at least ten counts. This chain connects TRBV4-2 to TRBJ2-1; 13 nucleotides agree with TRBD2. The CDR3 totals 16 residues. After removal of 0 bases from V and 6 bases from J, the junction contained 2 bases not matched to a gene. Germline lookup yields CDR1 LGHNA and CDR2 YNFKEQ. The CDR3 here is CASSQEGLAGINEQFF. The CDR3 coding sequence is TGTGCCAGCAGCCAAGAGGGACTAGCGGGGATCAATGAGCAGTTCTTC.

The chain is built from TRBV2 and TRBJ1-5; TRBD1 matches at 11 bases. Unmatched junction bases numbered 2, after V lost 9 bases and J lost 1 base. The CDR3 totals 14 residues. Germline CDR1 and CDR2: SNHLY and FYNNEI. CDR3 sequence reads: CASGTGGSNQPQHF. CDR3 nucleotides: TGTGCCAGTGGGACAGGGGGGAGCAATCAGCCCCAGCATTTT. The variable domain in full, completed from reference TRBV2 and TRBJ1-5, reads EPEVTQTPSHQVTQMGQEVILRCVPISNHLYFYWYRQILGQKVEFLVSFYNNEISEKSEIFDDQFSVERPDGSNFTLKIRSTKLEDSAMYFCASGTGGSNQPQHFGDGTRLSIL.

V is TRBV15 and J is TRBJ1-2; no clear D. Trimming stripped 0 bases from V and 4 bases from J, with 12 bases between. The CDR3 contains 15 residues. The V gene's germline CDR1 is LNHNV and CDR2 YYDKDF (reference sequence). CDR3 nucleotide sequence: TGTGCCACCAGCAGAGATAAGCTGACGACCTATGGCTACACCTTC. Amino acids: CATSRDKLTTYGYTF.

The V gene is TRBV7-2, the J gene TRBJ2-5; 13 nucleotides match TRBD2. The CDR3 totals 16 residues. CDR1 is SGHTA, CDR2 FQGNSA, per germline. Trimming took 4 bases from V and 12 from J; bases not matched to a gene: 14. DNA of the CDR3: TGTGCCAGCAGCTCAGTGGTGACGACTAGCGGGGGGCTTAAGTACTTC. Amino acids: CASSSVVTTSGGLKYF.

This clonotype was picked up many times. The chain is built from TRBV5-1 and TRBJ1-5; tentatively, D is TRBD1 (6 bases). The V end lost 0 bases, the J end lost 3 bases, and 10 bases lay between the germline ends. Germline V gives CDR1 SGHRS, CDR2 YFSETQ. The CDR3 sequence is 15 residues long. This chain's CDR3 is CASSLVGADNQPQHF. The CDR3 DNA sequence: TGCGCCAGCAGCTTGGTGGGGGCAGACAATCAGCCCCAGCATTTT.

With respect to this clonotype: It may be a read error: a sequence one base away is much more abundant. DNA of the CDR3: TGTGCCAGCAGCTTAGAGAGGAGCGCTGAAGCTTTCTTT. Amino acid sequence: CASSLERSAEAFF. The chain employs TRBV11-2 and TRBJ1-1; D gene ambiguous. The ends were cut back, 0 bases at V and 6 bases at J, with 8 bases in the middle. The CDR3 sequence is 13 residues long. Germline assignment: CDR1 SGHAT and CDR2 FQNNGV.

This clonotype appeared many times. The CDR3 DNA is TGCAGTGCTAGAGATGGACAGGGATCCAAAAACATTCAGTACTTC. It yields the protein CSARDGQGSKNIQYF. This chain links TRBV20-1 with TRBJ2-4, with TRBD1 matching 8 bases. CDR1 and CDR2 from the germline V gene are DFQATT and SNEGSKA (reference sequence). V lost 0 bases, J lost 2 bases, and 3 bases stayed unmatched. There are 15 residues in the CDR3.

This clonotype appeared a few times. The chain has TRBV18 and TRBJ2-1; D is possibly TRBD2 (5 bases). V lost 4 bases and J 13 bases, leaving 17 bases between the germline ends. This CDR3 region has 13 residues. Germline loops: CDR1 KGHSH, CDR2 LQKENI. Here the CDR3 DNA reads TGTGCCAGCTCACGACTCCGGGGAGAGACCCAGTTCTTC. Residues: CASSRLRGETQFF.

This clonotype has ten or more counts. The V gene is TRBV12-3 or TRBV12-4, the J gene TRBJ2-7; D call uncertain. The CDR3 totals 13 residues. Trimming shortened V by 3 bases and J by 1 base, and 7 bases separated the two germline ends. The CDR3 DNA follows: TGTGCCAGCAGTTTGAGACGGTCCTACGAGCAGTACTTC. Translation gives CASSLRRSYEQYF.

Note on this clonotype: The junction and the germline gene differ at one end; a read error may be behind it. The chain combines TRBV7-2 with TRBJ2-1; D may be TRBD1 or TRBD2 (7 bases each). The CDR3 loop spans 16 amino acids. Looked up from germline, CDR1 is SGHTA and CDR2 is FQGNSA. The CDR3 sequence: CASSLVAGGGQDEKFF. The DNA for the CDR3 is TGTGCCAGCAGCCTTGTGGCAGGGGGGGGGCAGGATGAGAAGTTCTTC.

This clonotype has a count of ten or more. The rearrangement links TRBV6-5 to TRBJ2-1; 7 positions agree with TRBD1. There are 11 residues in the CDR3. Trimming removed 6 bases from V and 11 bases from J; junction bases left unmatched: 4. Germline CDR1 is MNHEY and CDR2 is SVGAGI. CDR3 loop: CASSDRAKQFF. DNA for the CDR3: TGTGCCAGCAGCGACAGGGCCAAGCAGTTCTTC.

This clonotype has at least ten counts. The V gene is TRBV19, the J gene TRBJ2-1; D tentatively reads TRBD1 or TRBD2 (6 bases each). Germline V gives CDR1 LNHDA, CDR2 SQIVND (reference sequence). V lost 6 bases to trimming and J lost 9 bases, with 18 bases between them. This CDR3 region has 14 residues. CDR3 amino acids: CASSLEGVDGEQFF. In DNA, the CDR3 is TGTGCCAGTAGCCTGGAGGGGGTGGATGGTGAGCAGTTCTTC. Filled out from reference TRBV19 and TRBJ2-1, the complete variable domain reads DGGITQSPKYLFRKEGQNVTLSCEQNLNHDAMYWYRQDPGQGLRLIYYSQIVNDFQKGDIAEGYSVSREKKESFPLTVTSAQKNPTAFYLCASSLEGVDGEQFFGPGTRLTVL.

In its sample, this clonotype was seen many times. The junction departs from the called germline gene at one end, perhaps through a read error. The gene calls are TRBV7-7 and TRBJ1-1; D gene unclear. Germline CDR1 is SSHAT and CDR2 is FNYEAQ (reference sequence). This CDR3 contains 13 residues. The CDR3 DNA is TGTGCTAGCAGCTTAGCGCCCGGGACTGAAGCTTTCTTT. Residues: CASSLAPGTEAFF.

This clonotype was seen repeatedly, ten times or more. The chain has TRBV7-2 and TRBJ1-1; D gene ambiguous. This CDR3 spans 11 amino acids. V was pared by 2 bases and J by 8 bases, with 6 bases between. Germline V gene data show CDR1 as SGHTA and CDR2 as FQGNSA. CDR3 DNA sequence: TGTGCCAGCAGCTTAATAGAAGAAGCTTTCTTT. It is translated as CASSLIEEAFF. Together with reference TRBV7-2 and TRBJ1-1, the CDR3 gives the full variable domain: GAGVSQSPSNKVTEKGKDVELRCDPISGHTALYWYRQSLGQGLEFLIYFQGNSAPDKSGLPSDRFSAERTGGSVSTLTIQRTQQEDSAVYLCASSLIEEAFFGQGTRLTVV.

This clonotype was picked up many times. The rearrangement links TRBV6-6 to TRBJ2-1; D might be TRBD2 (6 bases). Between the trimmed V and J ends, which lost 2 bases and 7 bases, there was a span of 15 bases. This CDR3 comprises 15 residues. The V gene's germline CDR1 is MNHNY and CDR2 SVGAGI (reference sequence). The CDR3 protein is CASSYRPGESNEQFF. DNA of the CDR3: TGTGCCAGCAGTTACCGACCGGGGGAGAGTAATGAGCAGTTCTTC.

This clonotype was seen many times. V gene TRBV7-2 combines with J gene TRBJ1-5; D is unresolved. CDR3 length: 15 residues. Trimming left V 1 base short and J 3 bases short, with 10 bases between. Germline V gene data show CDR1 as SGHTA and CDR2 as FQGNSA. The CDR3 coding sequence is TGTGCCAGCAGCTTAGACGGTGAATCCAATCAGCCCCAGCATTTT. Translated, it gives CASSLDGESNQPQHF.

As regards this clonotype: Just one base apart from a much larger clone, this may be a read error. The chain links TRBV7-9 to TRBJ2-5; a possible D gene is TRBD1 (6 bases). The germline V gene has CDR1 SEHNR and CDR2 FQNEAQ (reference sequence). The CDR3 is 19 amino acids. Trimming stripped 1 base from V and 1 base from J, with 22 bases between. The CDR3, as DNA: TGTGCCAGCAGCTTAGGTACGGTTTCCCTGACAGGAACCCAAGAGACCCAGTACTTC. Protein product: CASSLGTVSLTGTQETQYF.

The J gene is TRBJ2-7, the V gene TRBV12-3 or TRBV12-4; possible D gene TRBD2, 6 bases. V shed 3 bases and J shed 2 bases, with 17 bases lying between them. This CDR3 region has 16 residues. The CDR3 region is CASSFRGTLIPYEQYF. CDR3 bases: TGTGCCAGCAGTTTTAGAGGGACTCTTATCCCCTACGAGCAGTACTTC.

Many counts were recorded for this clonotype. The rearrangement links TRBV20-1 to TRBJ1-2; weak D call: TRBD1 (5 bases). The CDR3 totals 13 residues. V was shortened by 3 bases and J by 4 bases, with 12 bases between the two germline ends. Germline values: CDR1 DFQATT, CDR2 SNEGSKA (reference sequence). The CDR3 region is CSASGGEGYGYTF. The CDR3 nucleotides read TGCAGTGCTAGTGGGGGGGAGGGCTATGGCTACACCTTC.

In its sample, this clonotype was seen many times. The chain is built from TRBV5-1 and TRBJ2-3, with a possible D match to TRBD2 (6 bases). The ends were cut back, 6 bases at V and 5 bases at J, with 16 bases in the middle. CDR1 and CDR2 from the germline V gene are SGHRS and YFSETQ. This CDR3 contains 14 residues. The CDR3 coding sequence is TGCGCCAGCATACTCGGGACTGCGGGAGATACGCAGTATTTT. This gives the protein CASILGTAGDTQYF.

This clonotype was detected a few times. This chain links TRBV4-3 with TRBJ1-3; tentative D call: TRBD1 (5 bases). Germline CDR1 is LGHNA and CDR2 is YSLEER. The CDR3 runs to 15 residues. Trimming removed 0 bases at V and 5 bases at J, with 11 bases between. The DNA of the CDR3 is TGCGCCAGCAGCCAAGAAGGAGGGACGCGAAACACCATATATTTT. It specifies CASSQEGGTRNTIYF.

Many counts were recorded for this clonotype. V usage is TRBV4-2 and J usage is TRBJ2-1, with D possibly being TRBD2 (5 bases). Germline values: CDR1 LGHNA, CDR2 YNFKEQ. The CDR3 length is 14 residues. The ends were cut back, 3 bases at V and 8 bases at J, with 14 bases in the middle. The CDR3: CASSHPDAGDEQFF. DNA of the CDR3: TGTGCCAGCAGCCACCCGGACGCGGGCGATGAGCAGTTCTTC.

This clonotype has ten or more counts. The chain is built from TRBV6-1 and TRBJ2-3, with D unresolved. The CDR3 has 14 amino acids. In germline, CDR1 is MNHNS, CDR2 SASEGT. The V end lost 6 bases, the J end lost 1 base, and 11 bases lay between the germline ends. CDR3 loop: CASRLTLRTDTQYF. DNA for the CDR3: TGTGCCAGCAGGCTGACACTTCGCACAGATACGCAGTATTTT.

Regarding this clonotype: A read error may be the cause here, since a much bigger clone is one base away. The chain combines TRBV5-6 with TRBJ2-3; 7 nucleotides agree with TRBD2. Germline V gene lookup returns CDR1 SGHDT and CDR2 YYEEEE. The trim removed 1 base at V and 5 bases at J, leaving 7 bases unmatched. The length of the CDR3 is 15 residues. The chain's CDR3 is CASSLWMGEGDTQYF. DNA for the CDR3: TGTGCCAGCAGCTTGTGGATGGGGGAGGGAGATACGCAGTATTTT.